The 26 T cell receptor beta chains listed next were all sequenced from one sample in a study of identifying expanded T cells in peripheral blood (dated by TCRdb to the late 2010s). Library method: the immunoSEQ multiplex PCR assay. Here the immuneACCESS table is served through TCRdb, limited to in-frame sequences with V and J called. Missing clones are a known gap in these copies; in checked studies unresolved V genes cover under half, and the rest lacks a known reason. For this sample the table gives some 95,000 clones, of which 75% to 90% were detected only once. The leading ten clones occupy approximately 5.6% of the sample. The sequenced sample consisted of blood. Receptor source: a person aged 18 to 70 in good health.

V is TRBV7-6 and J is TRBJ1-1; 7 bases map to TRBD1. The CDR3 covers 15 residues. The germline CDR1 and CDR2 sequences are SGHVS and FNYEAQ. V lost 5 bases and J lost 4; bases outside the gene matches: 10. In nucleotides, the CDR3 is TGTGCCAGCAGCCCAGGAGGGAGGGGGCCCACTGAAGCTTTCTTT. Encoded protein: CASSPGGRGPTEAFF.

This chain uses TRBV2 with TRBJ1-3, with TRBD1 matching over 10 bases. There are 20 residues in the CDR3. The V gene end was trimmed by 2 bases and the J gene end by 0 bases; junction bases not matched to a gene: 13. Germline CDR1 is SNHLY and CDR2 is FYNNEI. The CDR3 here is CASSELPGQGTFYSGNTIYF. The CDR3, as DNA: TGTGCCAGCAGTGAACTCCCGGGACAGGGGACCTTCTACTCTGGAAACACCATATATTTT.

V gene TRBV13 combines with J gene TRBJ2-1; 9 bases line up with TRBD2. Germline-derived CDR1 and CDR2 are PRHDT and FYEKMQ (reference sequence). V was clipped by 5 bases and J by 10 bases; unmatched bases: 9. The length of the CDR3 is 14 residues. The CDR3 sequence: CASSVSGGLGEQFF. The CDR3 nucleotides read TGTGCCAGCAGCGTTAGCGGGGGCCTGGGGGAGCAGTTCTTC.

This clone has a single count. The V call is TRBV5-1, the J call TRBJ2-1, with D possibly matching TRBD1 (6 bases). Looked up from germline, CDR1 is SGHRS and CDR2 is YFSETQ. V shed 5 bases and J shed 8 bases, with 17 bases lying between them. There are 14 residues in the CDR3. The CDR3 spells CASSWGPGADEQFF. The CDR3 coding sequence is TGCGCCAGCAGTTGGGGTCCAGGGGCCGATGAGCAGTTCTTC.

V is TRBV19 and J is TRBJ1-2; D unclear. Trimming cost V 10 bases and J 2 bases, with 8 bases left between them. Germline-derived CDR1 and CDR2 are LNHDA and SQIVND (reference sequence). CDR3 length equals 11 residues. The CDR3 coding sequence is TGTGCCACCCGCGAGAACTATGGCTACACCTTC. This codes for CATRENYGYTF.

Only one count was recorded for this clone. The CDR3 region is CASSLGQPAEAFF. CDR3 DNA: TGCGCCAGCAGCTTGGGACAGCCCGCTGAAGCTTTCTTT. V usage is TRBV5-1 and J usage is TRBJ1-1; the D gene is possibly TRBD1 (5 bases). The CDR3 has 13 residues. Germline CDR1 reads SGHRS; CDR2 reads YFSETQ. V was pared by 0 bases and J by 6 bases, with 9 bases between.

The rearrangement joins TRBV5-1 to TRBJ1-1; D not resolved. V was shortened by 1 base and J by 5 bases, with 12 bases between the two germline ends. Germline V gene data show CDR1 as SGHRS and CDR2 as YFSETQ. CDR3 size: 14 residues. For the CDR3, the DNA is TGCGCCAGCAGCTTGAATAGGGCGAGGACTGAAGCTTTCTTT. This translates into CASSLNRARTEAFF.

This clone was seen only once. The chain employs TRBV29-1 and TRBJ1-1, with D possibly matching TRBD1 (5 bases). The CDR3 runs to 14 residues. The V gene lost 1 base and the J gene lost 8 bases, with 17 bases spanning the gap. Germline V CDR1 and CDR2: SQVTM, ANQGSEA. In nucleotides, the CDR3 is TGCAGCGTTGAAGGAAGGGGACGTCAATGGGAAGCTTTCTTT. Translated, it gives CSVEGRGRQWEAFF.

This chain uses TRBV4-1 with TRBJ1-6, with 8 bases lining up with TRBD1. The germline V gene has CDR1 MGHRA and CDR2 YSYEKL. V gave up 4 bases and J gave up 8 bases; unmatched junction bases: 7. The CDR3 has 15 residues. The CDR3 loop is CASSLGQGEYSPLHF. CDR3 in DNA: TGCGCCAGCAGCCTAGGACAGGGAGAATATTCACCCCTCCACTTT.

The V call is TRBV21-1, the J call TRBJ2-7; TRBD1 is the table's D call and was not checked against the DNA. TRBV21-1 has pseudogene status. There are 16 residues in the CDR3. The CDR3 loop reads CASSTHLGQPSYEQYF. Here the CDR3 DNA reads TGTGCCAGCAGCACCCACTTAGGACAGCCATCCTACGAGCAGTACTTC.

The rearrangement joins TRBV5-4 to TRBJ1-1; D possibly corresponds to TRBD1 (6 bases). Germline lookup yields CDR1 SGHNT and CDR2 YYREEE (reference sequence). V dropped 7 bases and J dropped 7 bases, with 17 bases sitting between them. CDR3 length equals 13 residues. CDR3 loop: CASEGGEYGEAFF. The CDR3 DNA sequence: TGTGCCAGCGAAGGGGGGGAATACGGTGAAGCTTTCTTT.

The chain carries TRBV2 and TRBJ1-5; 7 nucleotides match TRBD1. Germline V gene sequence: CDR1 SNHLY, CDR2 FYNNEI. The CDR3 is 17 residues long. With V trimmed by 4 bases and J by 0 bases, 9 bases remained unmatched. CDR3 sequence (DNA): TGTGCCAGCAGTGGCTGGACAGGAGATTATAGCAATCAGCCCCAGCATTTT. This sequence encodes CASSGWTGDYSNQPQHF.

V usage is TRBV18 and J usage is TRBJ2-3; 10 nucleotides agree with TRBD2. This CDR3 spans 14 amino acids. The V and J ends lost 5 bases and 8 bases, in that order; junction bases with no gene match: 7. CDR1 and CDR2 (germline): KGHSH, LQKENI. The CDR3 here is CASSSPSGGGTQYF. DNA of the CDR3: TGTGCCAGCTCATCGCCTAGCGGGGGAGGTACGCAGTATTTT.

This sequence joins TRBV6-6 and TRBJ1-2, with 7 bases identical to TRBD1. The CDR3 loop spans 14 amino acids. From germline, CDR1 is MNHNY and CDR2 SVGAGI (reference sequence). Losses at the gene ends were 6 bases for V and 4 bases for J; bases not matched to a gene: 8. CDR3 nucleotides: TGTGCCAGCAGCCGCGGACAGGCCCTCTATGGCTACACCTTC. Amino acids: CASSRGQALYGYTF.

This clone was observed once. V usage is TRBV5-1 and J usage is TRBJ2-5; TRBD2 agrees at 9 bases. Per the germline V gene, CDR1 is SGHRS and CDR2 is YFSETQ. J was trimmed by 1 base and V by 4 bases; bases with no gene match: 8. The CDR3 totals 16 residues. The CDR3, as DNA: TGCGCCAGCAGCGCCCAGGGGCGGGGGGGCCAAGAGACCCAGTACTTC. It yields the protein CASSAQGRGGQETQYF.

V is TRBV5-8 and J is TRBJ2-7; D is perhaps TRBD1 or TRBD2 (5 bases each). Germline V CDR1 and CDR2: SGHTS, YDEGEE. The V end was cut by 4 bases, the J end by 4 bases, with 27 bases between. The CDR3 has 18 amino acids. CDR3 amino acids: CASSRGIRDRGLFYEQYF. For the CDR3, the DNA is TGTGCCAGCAGCCGAGGAATACGGGACCGGGGTCTTTTTTACGAGCAGTACTTC.

Only a few counts were recorded for this clone. The CDR3 region is CASSQVISRRGQVGYTF. As DNA, the CDR3 is TGCGCCAGCAGCCAAGTCATCAGTCGAAGGGGGCAGGTTGGCTACACCTTC. The V gene is TRBV4-1, the J gene TRBJ1-2; TRBD1 agrees at 7 bases. CDR3 length equals 17 residues. J lost 7 bases, V lost 1 base, and 15 bases had no gene match. The germline V gene encodes CDR1 MGHRA and CDR2 YSYEKL.

This clone was observed a few times. The chain links TRBV2 to TRBJ2-7, with 10 bases matching TRBD1. V shed 8 bases, J shed 7 bases, and the junction held 11 bases outside the gene matches. Germline V gives CDR1 SNHLY, CDR2 FYNNEI. The length of the CDR3 is 14 residues. CDR3 residues: CASGGQGRTGEQYF. CDR3 DNA sequence: TGTGCCAGCGGGGGACAGGGGAGGACGGGAGAGCAGTACTTC.

The rearrangement links TRBV5-8 to TRBJ2-7, with 7 positions matching TRBD2. This CDR3 comprises 14 residues. CDR1 is SGHTS, CDR2 YDEGEE, per germline. V lost 2 bases to trimming and J lost 6 bases; unmatched junction nucleotides: 8. The CDR3 sequence is CASSFGGLGREQYF. The DNA of the CDR3 is TGTGCCAGCAGCTTTGGAGGACTAGGACGCGAGCAGTACTTC.

CDR3 sequence (DNA): TGTGCCAGCAGCTTAGAAGGGCGGGAGGGGCGAACTAGCACAGATACGCAGTATTTT. It is translated as CASSLEGREGRTSTDTQYF. The chain is built from TRBV7-8 and TRBJ2-3, with 9 positions matching TRBD2. The V gene's germline CDR1 is SGHVS and CDR2 FQNEAQ. This CDR3 region has 19 residues. V dropped 1 base and J dropped 0; count of bases not matched to a gene: 11.

The chain uses TRBV27 and TRBJ2-7; no clear D. Germline lookup yields CDR1 MNHEY and CDR2 SMNVEV (reference sequence). The CDR3 has 15 residues. The V and J ends lost 3 bases and 2 bases respectively, with 14 bases between them. CDR3 region: CASSFNHIQTYEQYF. The CDR3 bases are TGTGCCAGCAGTTTTAATCACATCCAAACCTACGAGCAGTACTTC.

Written as DNA, the CDR3 is TGTGCCAGCAGCTTGGCCCCGGGGAGAAGCACTGAAGCTTTCTTT. It codes for CASSLAPGRSTEAFF. The chain employs TRBV5-5 and TRBJ1-1; D unresolved. Germline assignment: CDR1 SGHKS and CDR2 YYEKEE (reference sequence). The CDR3 has 15 residues. Trimming cost V 0 bases and J 4 bases, with 13 bases left between them.

The chain has TRBV6-5 and TRBJ1-1, with D unresolved. The CDR3 is 14 amino acids. The V gene lost 0 bases and the J gene lost 8 bases, with 13 bases spanning the gap. The germline V gene encodes CDR1 MNHEY and CDR2 SVGAGI. For the CDR3, the DNA is TGTGCCAGCAGTTACTCCGGGATTGGGCTCGAAGCTTTCTTT. Its translation: CASSYSGIGLEAFF.

The J gene is TRBJ2-6, the V gene TRBV19; D uncertain. Trimming removed 6 bases from V and 0 bases from J, with 12 bases in between. The V gene's germline CDR1 is LNHDA and CDR2 SQIVND (reference sequence). The CDR3 consists of 16 residues. CDR3 region: CASRTSDFSGANVLTF. The CDR3 nucleotides read TGTGCCAGTAGGACTTCCGATTTCTCTGGGGCCAACGTCCTGACTTTC.

J is TRBJ1-2 and V is TRBV5-6, with D maybe TRBD1 (5 bases). The germline V gene encodes CDR1 SGHDT and CDR2 YYEEEE. The CDR3 consists of 14 residues. Trimming stripped 4 bases from V and 4 bases from J, with 14 bases between. The CDR3, as DNA: TGTGCCAGCAGCGAGGGGACGGGTATCTATGGCTACACCTTC. Residues: CASSEGTGIYGYTF.

The chain employs TRBV27 and TRBJ2-7, with D unclear. The V gene's germline CDR1 is MNHEY and CDR2 SMNVEV (reference sequence). The CDR3 length is 14 residues. The ends were cut back, 0 bases at V and 3 bases at J, with 9 bases in the middle. This chain's CDR3 is CASSLSGNGYEQYF. For the CDR3, the DNA is TGTGCCAGCAGTTTATCAGGGAACGGCTACGAGCAGTACTTC.